These 6 T cell receptor beta chains originate from one sample sequenced in a study of blood T cell repertoires in COVID-19. Assay: immunoSEQ multiplex PCR; the TCRdb copy retains only in-frame clones and omits some. The repertoire holds more than 250,000 clones, with about 89% as singletons. The specimen was PBMCs or T cells enriched from blood (not recorded which). These receptors all stem from a woman aged 25 to 39 who had recovered from COVID-19.

The rearrangement uses TRBV4-3 and TRBJ1-2, with D perhaps matching TRBD1 (5 bases). Per germline, CDR1 LGHNA and CDR2 YSLEER. V lost 1 base to trimming and J lost 1 base, with 16 bases between them. This CDR3 region has 17 residues. In DNA, the CDR3 is TGCGCCAGCAGCCAAGCCCCCGGGCAGGGTGGTAACTATGGCTACACCTTC. Translating it yields CASSQAPGQGGNYGYTF.

V is TRBV19 and J is TRBJ1-2, with TRBD1 matching 10 bases. V was clipped by 6 bases and J by 6 bases; unmatched bases: 7. Germline V lookup: CDR1 LNHDA, CDR2 SQIVND (reference sequence). The CDR3 sequence is 14 residues long. The CDR3, as DNA: TGTGCCAGTAGACTACCGGGACAGGGGAATGGCTACACCTTC. Protein product: CASRLPGQGNGYTF.

The chain joins TRBV10-3 to TRBJ2-1, with 9 bases that match TRBD2. This CDR3 has 13 residues. V lost 6 bases and J lost 10; bases outside the gene matches: 7. Germline loops: CDR1 ENHRY, CDR2 SYGVKD. The CDR3 protein is CAIRGGGAYEQFF. CDR3 DNA: TGTGCCATCAGAGGCGGGGGGGCTTACGAGCAGTTCTTC.

V is TRBV6-5 and J is TRBJ1-1, with a tentative D call TRBD1 (5 bases). The CDR3 is 15 residues long. Germline assignment: CDR1 MNHEY and CDR2 SVGAGI. Trimming pared 5 bases from V and 0 bases from J, leaving 13 bases between. CDR3 DNA sequence: TGTGCCAGCAGTACCGGTGGGGCTCTGAACACTGAAGCTTTCTTT. It codes for CASSTGGALNTEAFF.

The chain links TRBV5-5 to TRBJ2-3; 7 bases are a match to TRBD1. The ends lost 4 bases at V and 2 bases at J; junction bases unmatched: 10. The germline V gene encodes CDR1 SGHKS and CDR2 YYEKEE (reference sequence). This CDR3 has 16 residues. The CDR3 protein is CASSPALQGLTDTQYF. The DNA for the CDR3 is TGTGCCAGCAGCCCGGCTTTACAGGGGCTCACAGATACGCAGTATTTT.

The chain is built from TRBV11-2 and TRBJ2-3, with D tentatively TRBD2 (7 bases). Per the germline V gene, CDR1 is SGHAT and CDR2 is FQNNGV. The CDR3 is made up of 15 amino acids. The V end lost 2 bases, the J end lost 4 bases, and 13 bases lay between the germline ends. Here the CDR3 DNA reads TGTGCCAGCAGCTTACGGGGGGCGCCTGCAGATACGCAGTATTTT. This gives the protein CASSLRGAPADTQYF.